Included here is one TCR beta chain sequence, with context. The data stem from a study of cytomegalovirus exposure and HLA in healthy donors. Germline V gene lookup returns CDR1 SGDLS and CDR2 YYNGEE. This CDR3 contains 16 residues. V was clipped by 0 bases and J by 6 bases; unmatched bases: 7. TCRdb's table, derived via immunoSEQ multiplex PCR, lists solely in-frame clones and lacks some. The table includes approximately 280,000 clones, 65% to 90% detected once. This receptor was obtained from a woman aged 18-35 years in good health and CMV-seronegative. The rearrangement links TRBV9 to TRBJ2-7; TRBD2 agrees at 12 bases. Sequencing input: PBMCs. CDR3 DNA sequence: TGTGCCAGCAGCGTAGCTCTAGCGGGAGGGCCCGCCGAGCAGTACTTC. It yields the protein CASSVALAGGPAEQYF.